One and the same sample provided the 27 T cell receptor beta chains below, sequenced in a study of T cell responses to AZD1222 COVID-19 vaccine. Produced via immunoSEQ multiplex PCR; TCRdb's table is partial and in-frame only. The sample includes fewer than 200,000 clones, approximately 90% of them seen just once. The material sequenced was peripheral blood, taken on day 0 of MenACWY control vaccination. These receptors were obtained from an adult in good health.

This clone was picked up one time. J is TRBJ2-2 and V is TRBV6-2 or TRBV6-3; the D is unclear. Germline CDR1 reads MNHEY; CDR2 reads SVGEGT. The CDR3 covers 15 residues. Trimming stripped 6 bases from V and 5 bases from J, with 16 bases between. Written as DNA, the CDR3 is TGTGCCAGCAGCCGATTCGATGTAAGGACCGGGGAGCTGTTTTTT. This translates into CASSRFDVRTGELFF.

This sequence joins TRBV7-6 and TRBJ2-2, with no clear D. Trimming cost V 0 bases and J 1 base, with 6 bases left between them. The CDR3 contains 15 residues. Per the germline V gene, CDR1 is SGHVS and CDR2 is FNYEAQ. The CDR3 loop reads CASSLADGNTGELFF. DNA of the CDR3: TGTGCCAGCAGCTTAGCGGACGGGAACACCGGGGAGCTGTTTTTT.

The V and J genes are TRBV3-1 (or the pseudogene TRBV3-2) and TRBJ1-5; maybe TRBD1 (6 bases). The CDR3 contains 16 residues. The germline V gene encodes CDR1 LGHDT and CDR2 YNNKEL (reference sequence). V was trimmed by 1 base and J by 6 bases, leaving 16 bases between them. The CDR3 protein is CASSQGPGQMGQPQHF. CDR3 nucleotide sequence: TGTGCCAGCAGCCAAGGCCCGGGACAAATGGGTCAGCCCCAGCATTTT.

The V call is TRBV18, the J call TRBJ1-5, with TRBD1 as a possible D gene (5 bases). This CDR3 is built from 15 residues. Per the germline V gene, CDR1 is KGHSH and CDR2 is LQKENI. Trimming shortened V by 2 bases and J by 2 bases, and 10 bases separated the two germline ends. In DNA form, the CDR3 reads TGTGCCAGCTCACCAACCGGGGCAGGCAATCAGCCCCAGCATTTT. Translating it yields CASSPTGAGNQPQHF.

This chain connects TRBV16 to TRBJ1-2; the D is unclear. V was pared by 0 bases and J by 4 bases, with 9 bases between. Germline V gene sequence: CDR1 KGHSY, CDR2 FQNENV. This CDR3 is 14 amino acids long. Here the CDR3 DNA reads TGTGCCAGCAGCCAATCACGGGCTTCCTATGGCTACACCTTC. Its protein is CASSQSRASYGYTF.

V is TRBV30 and J is TRBJ1-6; D is unresolved. The V end was cut by 8 bases, the J end by 10 bases, with 18 bases between. This CDR3 is built from 13 residues. The V gene's germline CDR1 is GTSNPN and CDR2 SVGIG (reference sequence). CDR3: CAHQREGGSPLHF. CDR3 nucleotide sequence: TGTGCCCACCAAAGGGAGGGAGGGTCACCCCTCCACTTT.

The V call is TRBV19, the J call TRBJ2-5; no clear D. The CDR3 is 13 residues long. CDR1 and CDR2 (germline): LNHDA, SQIVND (reference sequence). Trimming took 6 bases from V and 2 from J, leaving 10 bases between them. The CDR3 here is CASSTGNQETQYF. Written as DNA, the CDR3 is TGTGCCAGTAGCACCGGAAATCAAGAGACCCAGTACTTC. Using reference TRBV19 and TRBJ2-5 for the parts outside the CDR3, the full variable domain is DGGITQSPKYLFRKEGQNVTLSCEQNLNHDAMYWYRQDPGQGLRLIYYSQIVNDFQKGDIAEGYSVSREKKESFPLTVTSAQKNPTAFYLCASSTGNQETQYFGPGTRLLVL.

J is TRBJ1-4 and V is TRBV11-3; D gene uncertain. This CDR3 contains 14 residues. The germline V and J ends were trimmed by 2 bases and 0 bases, with 4 bases remaining between them. Germline-derived CDR1 and CDR2 are SGHNT and YENEEA. The CDR3 sequence is CASSLKATNEKLFF. The CDR3 DNA reads as TGTGCCAGCAGCTTAAAGGCAACTAATGAAAAACTGTTTTTT. The full variable domain, rest sourced from reference TRBV11-3 and TRBJ1-4, is EAGVVQSPRYKIIEKKQPVAFWCNPISGHNTLYWYLQNLGQGPELLIRYENEEAVDDSQLPKDRFSAERLKGVDSTLKIQPAELGDSAVYLCASSLKATNEKLFFGSGTQLSVL.

The V call is TRBV19, the J call TRBJ1-5; 8 nucleotides match TRBD1. CDR3 length equals 15 residues. Germline-derived CDR1 and CDR2 are LNHDA and SQIVND (reference sequence). The V gene end was trimmed by 5 bases and the J gene end by 2 bases; junction bases not matched to a gene: 5. The CDR3 loop is CASSGTGRGNQPQHF. CDR3 nucleotides: TGTGCCAGTAGTGGGACAGGCAGGGGCAATCAGCCCCAGCATTTT.

The chain recombines TRBV4-3 with TRBJ1-2; D is possibly TRBD1 (6 bases). The CDR3 has 14 residues. Deletions cut 0 bases from V and 4 bases from J, with 9 bases between. Germline CDR1 is LGHNA and CDR2 is YSLEER. CDR3 DNA: TGCGCCAGCAGCCAAGACAGGGGTGTCTATGGCTACACCTTC. This translates into CASSQDRGVYGYTF.

The gene calls are TRBV4-3 and TRBJ1-2; 9 nucleotides agree with TRBD1. This CDR3 spans 13 amino acids. The J segment lost 4 bases and the V segment lost 4 bases, leaving 1 base of the junction unmatched. Germline V gene data show CDR1 as LGHNA and CDR2 as YSLEER. The CDR3 sequence is CASSRGQGYGYTF. The CDR3 region has the DNA TGCGCCAGCAGCCGGGGACAGGGCTATGGCTACACCTTC.

The V gene is TRBV21-1, the J gene TRBJ2-1; the table names TRBD2, a call not compared with the DNA. TRBV21-1 is assigned pseudogene status. The CDR3 has 17 amino acids. Written as DNA, the CDR3 is TGTGCCAGCAGCAAAGTCTCTAGCGGGAGCTCCTACAATGAGCAGTTCTTC. Translation gives CASSKVSSGSSYNEQFF.

The CDR3 loop is CSVRTGGSGNTIYF. The CDR3 bases are TGCAGCGTTCGAACAGGGGGATCTGGAAACACCATATATTTT. The chain is built from TRBV29-1 and TRBJ1-3; 8 bases fit TRBD1. The CDR3 totals 14 residues. Germline-derived CDR1 and CDR2 are SQVTM and ANQGSEA. Trimming took 5 bases from V and 1 from J; bases not matched to a gene: 4.

This chain uses TRBV4-2 with TRBJ2-1; a possible D gene is TRBD2 (6 bases). CDR3 size: 15 residues. V was cut by 4 bases and J by 7 bases, with 17 bases left in between. In germline, CDR1 is LGHNA, CDR2 YNFKEQ. CDR3 protein: CASSRLVGEANEQFF. The CDR3 DNA follows: TGTGCCAGCAGCCGATTAGTAGGGGAGGCTAATGAGCAGTTCTTC.

The chain is built from TRBV4-3 and TRBJ1-4; D is possibly TRBD1 (6 bases). V was trimmed by 4 bases and J by 4 bases, leaving 16 bases between them. This CDR3 is 16 amino acids long. The germline V gene encodes CDR1 LGHNA and CDR2 YSLEER. The CDR3 loop is CASSLYSQGGNEKLFF. The CDR3 DNA reads as TGCGCCAGCAGCCTCTATTCACAGGGAGGTAATGAAAAACTGTTTTTT.

Only one count was recorded for this clone. The chain combines TRBV7-2 with TRBJ2-7, with D perhaps given as TRBD1 or TRBD2 (5 bases each). Deletions cut 4 bases from V and 3 bases from J, with 16 bases between. The CDR3 covers 15 residues. Germline V gives CDR1 SGHTA, CDR2 FQGNSA. The CDR3: CASSSRGERNYEQYF. The CDR3 DNA reads TGTGCCAGCAGCTCAAGGGGTGAGCGGAACTACGAGCAGTACTTC.

The chain links TRBV28 to TRBJ1-5; D unclear. The V and J ends lost 6 bases and 10 bases respectively, with 13 bases between them. Germline V gene data show CDR1 as MDHEN and CDR2 as SYDVKM. The length of the CDR3 is 12 residues. CDR3 bases: TGTGCCAGCAGCCCTAAGGGCCTCCCCCAGCATTTT. Amino acids: CASSPKGLPQHF.

The rearrangement joins TRBV2 to TRBJ1-1; D call uncertain. CDR1 and CDR2 (germline): SNHLY, FYNNEI. The CDR3 covers 15 residues. Trimming stripped 4 bases from V and 1 base from J, with 13 bases between. CDR3 DNA: TGTGCCAGCAGTGTAGGGCAGCCCCAGAACACTGAAGCTTTCTTT. Its protein is CASSVGQPQNTEAFF.

The chain recombines TRBV5-1 with TRBJ2-2; the D gene is possibly TRBD2 (5 bases). The V gene lost 5 bases and the J gene lost 1 base, with 12 bases spanning the gap. This CDR3 contains 15 residues. Germline assignment: CDR1 SGHRS and CDR2 YFSETQ. CDR3 loop: CASRLISVNTGELFF. The CDR3 DNA is TGCGCCAGCAGGTTGATTAGCGTGAACACCGGGGAGCTGTTTTTT.

The chain couples TRBV7-2 to TRBJ1-2, with no clear D. Trimming pared 1 base from V and 8 bases from J, leaving 11 bases between. This CDR3 spans 13 amino acids. From germline, CDR1 is SGHTA and CDR2 FQGNSA. The CDR3 coding sequence is TGTGCCAGCAGCTTAGAACTTATCCAGGGCTACACCTTC. Protein: CASSLELIQGYTF. Using reference TRBV7-2 and TRBJ1-2 for the parts outside the CDR3, the full variable domain is GAGVSQSPSNKVTEKGKDVELRCDPISGHTALYWYRQSLGQGLEFLIYFQGNSAPDKSGLPSDRFSAERTGGSVSTLTIQRTQQEDSAVYLCASSLELIQGYTFGSGTRLTVV.

The gene calls are TRBV30 and TRBJ1-1; perhaps TRBD1 as D (5 bases). CDR3 length: 15 amino acids. The germline V gene has CDR1 GTSNPN and CDR2 SVGIG (reference sequence). V lost 3 bases and J 0 bases, leaving 14 bases between the germline ends. The CDR3 sequence is CAWSQAGGVNTEAFF. The CDR3 DNA reads as TGTGCCTGGAGCCAAGCGGGGGGAGTGAACACTGAAGCTTTCTTT.

The chain combines TRBV24-1 with TRBJ2-7; D may be TRBD1 (5 bases). CDR1 and CDR2 (germline): KGHDR, SFDVKD. The ends were cut back, 2 bases at V and 4 bases at J, with 14 bases in the middle. There are 15 residues in the CDR3. DNA for the CDR3: TGTGCCACCAGTGATTCGATGGGGCGCCTTTACGAGCAGTACTTC. Translating it yields CATSDSMGRLYEQYF.

This clone occurred once. The chain has TRBV27 and TRBJ2-1, with 9 positions matching TRBD1. This CDR3 has 16 amino acids. The ends lost 2 bases at V and 2 bases at J; junction bases unmatched: 4. CDR1 and CDR2 (germline): MNHEY, SMNVEV (reference sequence). CDR3 amino acids: CASSLRGQGPYNEQFF. CDR3 nucleotide sequence: TGTGCCAGCAGTTTACGAGGACAGGGGCCCTACAATGAGCAGTTCTTC.

The V call is TRBV27, the J call TRBJ2-7, with 10 nucleotides matching TRBD2. Trimming took 7 bases from V and 2 from J; bases not matched to a gene: 11. The CDR3 spans 16 residues. Germline lookup yields CDR1 MNHEY and CDR2 SMNVEV (reference sequence). This CDR3 reads CASKGSGRALAYEQYF. The CDR3 nucleotides are TGTGCCAGCAAAGGGAGCGGGAGGGCCTTGGCCTACGAGCAGTACTTC.

This clone was seen only once. The rearrangement joins TRBV30 to TRBJ2-4; unclear D gene. Looked up from germline, CDR1 is GTSNPN and CDR2 is SVGIG (reference sequence). Trimming took off 0 bases at V and 0 bases at J, with 12 bases between the two ends. This CDR3 has 16 residues. In nucleotides, the CDR3 is TGTGCCTGGAGTGTACGGTGGATTCTAGCCAAAAACATTCAGTACTTC. Amino acid sequence: CAWSVRWILAKNIQYF. Drawing the rest from reference TRBV30 and TRBJ2-4, the complete variable domain is SQTIHQWPATLVQPVGSPLSLECTVEGTSNPNLYWYRQAAGRGLQLLFYSVGIGQISSEVPQNLSASRPQDRQFILSSKKLLLSDSGFYLCAWSVRWILAKNIQYFGAGTRLSVL.

The chain joins TRBV7-2 to TRBJ2-7; tentatively, D is TRBD1 (5 bases). Trimming cost V 1 base and J 3 bases, with 10 bases left between them. Germline CDR1 and CDR2: SGHTA and FQGNSA. This CDR3 has 14 residues. The DNA of the CDR3 is TGTGCCAGCAGCTTAGGGGGCCACAACTACGAGCAGTACTTC. This gives the protein CASSLGGHNYEQYF.

CDR3 sequence reads: CASSLFWQMSYYEQYF. In nucleotides, the CDR3 is TGTGCCAGCAGCTTATTTTGGCAGATGTCTTATTACGAGCAGTACTTC. V is TRBV7-2 and J is TRBJ2-7; D is uncertain. Germline loops: CDR1 SGHTA, CDR2 FQGNSA. V lost 2 bases, J lost 4 bases, and 18 bases lay in between. The CDR3 extends over 16 amino acids.